These 19 T cell receptor beta chains originate from one sample sequenced in a study of cytomegalovirus exposure and HLA in healthy donors. The PCR contained 60 Vbeta and 13 Jbeta primers. Some clones are missing from TCRdb's copy, which holds only in-frame ones; the method was immunoSEQ multiplex PCR. The sample comprises about 140,000 clones, almost 85% of which are singletons, and about 3.2% rests with the top ten. The sequenced sample was PBMCs. Receptors were obtained from a man between 18 and 29 years old in good health and CMV-seropositive.

With regard to this clone: One end of the junction varies from germline; a read error may be responsible. This chain links TRBV5-1 with TRBJ2-2; D may be TRBD1 (6 bases). This CDR3 has 15 residues. Looked up from germline, CDR1 is SGHRS and CDR2 is YFSETQ. The CDR3 nucleotides are TGCGCCAGCAGCCCACAGGGCTCGAACGCCGGGGAGCTGTTTTTT. Residues: CASSPQGSNAGELFF.

V usage is TRBV2 and J usage is TRBJ1-1; possibly TRBD1 for D (6 bases). CDR1 and CDR2 (germline): SNHLY, FYNNEI. Trimming took 6 bases from V and 5 from J, leaving 19 bases between them. CDR3 size: 15 residues. CDR3 DNA: TGTGCCAGCAGAACAGGGAAACGTGCGATTACTGAAGCTTTCTTT. Its protein is CASRTGKRAITEAFF.

The chain carries TRBV2 and TRBJ1-1, with 7 bases aligning to TRBD1. The CDR3 length is 16 residues. From germline, CDR1 is SNHLY and CDR2 FYNNEI. After removal of 6 bases from V and 1 base from J, the junction contained 11 bases not matched to a gene. The CDR3 DNA is TGTGCCAGCAGGCTCGACAGGGTTGGCGCGAACACTGAAGCTTTCTTT. This gives the protein CASRLDRVGANTEAFF.

The gene calls are TRBV5-8 and TRBJ2-7, with TRBD2 identical over 7 bases. This CDR3 spans 14 amino acids. J was trimmed by 4 bases and V by 3 bases; bases with no gene match: 7. The germline V gene encodes CDR1 SGHTS and CDR2 YDEGEE. CDR3 coding DNA: TGTGCCAGCAGCTCGGAGACTAGCATATACGAGCAGTACTTC. This encodes CASSSETSIYEQYF.

The chain uses TRBV7-8 and TRBJ2-5; 9 nucleotides line up with TRBD1. CDR1 and CDR2 (germline): SGHVS, FQNEAQ. The J segment lost 5 bases and the V segment lost 4 bases, leaving 8 bases of the junction unmatched. The CDR3 has 15 amino acids. CDR3 amino acids: CASSSPLTGGETQYF. CDR3 in DNA: TGTGCCAGCAGCTCGCCTCTGACAGGGGGGGAGACCCAGTACTTC.

V gene TRBV5-3 combines with J gene TRBJ2-5, with D perhaps TRBD2 (6 bases). TRBV5-3 counts as an open reading frame of uncertain function. V was cut by 0 bases and J by 4 bases, with 19 bases left in between. CDR3 length equals 17 residues. This CDR3 is CARSLEDYNPRRETQYF. The DNA of the CDR3 is TGTGCCAGAAGCTTGGAGGACTACAACCCCCGCAGAGAGACCCAGTACTTC.

This clone was recorded only once. The gene calls are TRBV7-8 and TRBJ2-5; TRBD2 agrees at 11 bases. Losses at the gene ends were 2 bases for V and 2 bases for J; bases not matched to a gene: 7. This CDR3 region has 17 residues. Germline V gives CDR1 SGHVS, CDR2 FQNEAQ. CDR3 residues: CASSLQLAGAGQETQYF. CDR3 DNA sequence: TGTGCCAGCAGCTTACAACTAGCGGGAGCGGGGCAAGAGACCCAGTACTTC.

In this sample, this clone turned up many times. V is TRBV7-9 and J is TRBJ2-5; 11 positions agree with TRBD2. The CDR3 runs 14 residues. Germline loops: CDR1 SEHNR, CDR2 FQNEAQ (reference sequence). V shed 8 bases and J 2 bases; nucleotides not matched to a gene: 4. The CDR3 DNA reads TGTGCCAGCTGTCGACTAGCGGGACAAGAGACCCAGTACTTC. As protein: CASCRLAGQETQYF.

The V gene is TRBV7-2, the J gene TRBJ1-1; TRBD1 aligns across 10 bases. CDR3 length: 14 amino acids. Germline CDR1 and CDR2: SGHTA and FQGNSA. J gave up 3 bases and V 5 bases, and 3 bases lay outside the gene matches. For the CDR3, the DNA is TGTGCCAGCAGCCGGGACAGGGGTGACACTGAAGCTTTCTTT. It specifies CASSRDRGDTEAFF.

A single count supports this clone. V and J are TRBV4-1 and TRBJ1-6; 9 bases map to TRBD1. Trimming at V came to 4 bases and at J to 5 bases, leaving 6 bases not matched to a gene. Looked up from germline, CDR1 is MGHRA and CDR2 is YSYEKL. The CDR3 spans 16 residues. The CDR3 loop is CASSRLGQGHNSPLHF. CDR3 coding DNA: TGCGCCAGCAGCCGGCTAGGACAGGGGCATAATTCACCCCTCCACTTT.

The DNA for the CDR3 is TGTGCCAGCAGCACCTGGACTAGCGGGAGCTTCTACGAGCAGTACTTC. Translating it yields CASSTWTSGSFYEQYF. The chain joins TRBV5-4 to TRBJ2-7; TRBD2 matches 13 bases. V gave up 4 bases and J gave up 3 bases; unmatched junction bases: 7. Germline V lookup: CDR1 SGHNT, CDR2 YYREEE (reference sequence). The CDR3 contains 16 residues.

Written as DNA, the CDR3 is TGCGCCAGCAGCTTGTCAGGGGACAGGGGTGAAGATACGCAGTATTTT. Protein sequence: CASSLSGDRGEDTQYF. The genes are TRBV5-1 and TRBJ2-3; 10 bases are shared with TRBD1. CDR3 length: 16 amino acids. The V gene end was trimmed by 1 base and the J gene end by 5 bases; junction bases not matched to a gene: 7. From germline, CDR1 is SGHRS and CDR2 YFSETQ.

The V gene is TRBV28, the J gene TRBJ2-1; 7 bases are a match to TRBD1. The CDR3 sequence is 13 residues long. The V gene end was trimmed by 8 bases and the J gene end by 2 bases; junction bases not matched to a gene: 3. Germline-derived CDR1 and CDR2 are MDHEN and SYDVKM. CDR3 bases: TGTGCCAGCCTGGGACAGCCCTACAATGAGCAGTTCTTC. Protein sequence: CASLGQPYNEQFF.

V is TRBV6-1 and J is TRBJ2-4, with D perhaps TRBD2 (5 bases). The CDR3 sequence is 16 residues long. Germline V CDR1 and CDR2: MNHNS, SASEGT. Deletions cut 3 bases from V and 1 base from J, with 13 bases between. Written as DNA, the CDR3 is TGTGCCAGCAGTGAGGAGGTGGCTGCGGCCAAAAACATTCAGTACTTC. Translating it yields CASSEEVAAAKNIQYF.

V and J are TRBV5-1 and TRBJ1-2, with D perhaps matching TRBD1 (6 bases). V was trimmed by 4 bases and J by 6 bases, leaving 16 bases between them. Germline lookup yields CDR1 SGHRS and CDR2 YFSETQ. The CDR3 has 14 residues. The chain's CDR3 is CASSPETDRNGYTF. CDR3 nucleotides: TGCGCCAGCAGCCCCGAAACAGACAGGAATGGCTACACCTTC.

The J gene is TRBJ1-5, the V gene TRBV5-1; TRBD1 might be the D (6 bases). The CDR3 covers 16 residues. Trimming removed 4 bases from V and 7 bases from J, with 21 bases in between. Germline values: CDR1 SGHRS, CDR2 YFSETQ. For the CDR3, the DNA is TGCGCCAGCAGCCCAAATGGGGGGGTCCAGGGGCAGCCCCAGCATTTT. Protein sequence: CASSPNGGVQGQPQHF.

The chain uses TRBV5-4 and TRBJ2-1; 9 nucleotides agree with TRBD1. Germline V lookup: CDR1 SGHNT, CDR2 YYREEE (reference sequence). The CDR3 has 15 amino acids. V trimming: 0 bases; J trimming: 7 bases; junction bases outside the gene matches: 5. CDR3: CASSLGQGVENEQFF. CDR3 in DNA: TGTGCCAGCAGCTTGGGACAGGGGGTGGAGAATGAGCAGTTCTTC.

This clone has a handful of counts. V and J are TRBV6-4 and TRBJ1-5; 7 bases fit TRBD1. The CDR3 is 12 residues long. The junction had 1 base not matched to a gene; V was cut back by 7 bases and J by 4 bases. Per the germline V gene, CDR1 is MRHNA and CDR2 is SNTAGT. The CDR3 reads CASNRGNQPQHF. In DNA, the CDR3 is TGTGCCAGCAACAGGGGTAATCAGCCCCAGCATTTT.

This rearrangement joins TRBV6-1 to TRBJ2-6, with D possibly matching TRBD1 (5 bases). V lost 4 bases to trimming and J lost 1 base, with 14 bases between them. From germline, CDR1 is MNHNS and CDR2 SASEGT. CDR3 size: 17 residues. CDR3 coding DNA: TGTGCCAGCAGTGCGGGCAGCTCAGGGTCTGGGGCCAACGTCCTGACTTTC. It codes for CASSAGSSGSGANVLTF.